This passage covers 21 T cell receptor beta chains from one sample sequenced in a study of T cells in narcolepsy. Libraries were prepared by immunoSEQ multiplex PCR; TCRdb keeps only in-frame clonotypes and omits some of them. The top ten clones hold less than 1.5% of a sample with around 30,000 clones, around four fifths of them seen once. Sequenced sample: CD45RA- memory CD4+ T cells from PBMCs. The receptors were gathered from a human donor with narcolepsy.

V gene TRBV5-1 combines with J gene TRBJ1-6, with D unclear. Trimming shortened V by 0 bases and J by 5 bases, and 9 bases separated the two germline ends. The CDR3 has 15 amino acids. Germline CDR1 reads SGHRS; CDR2 reads YFSETQ. This CDR3 is CASSLDPGNNSPLHF. CDR3 nucleotides: TGCGCCAGCAGCTTGGACCCGGGGAATAATTCACCCCTCCACTTT.

In DNA form, the CDR3 reads TGCGCCAGCAGCTTGGGGCAGGATGAAAAACTGTTTTTT. Translating gives CASSLGQDEKLFF. The rearrangement links TRBV5-1 to TRBJ1-4; D not certain. The length of the CDR3 is 13 residues. Per the germline V gene, CDR1 is SGHRS and CDR2 is YFSETQ. V gave up 0 bases and J gave up 6 bases, with 6 bases separating them.

The DNA for the CDR3 is TGTGCCAGCAGTCCATCAGGCCGCACATATGGCTACACCTTC. This sequence encodes CASSPSGRTYGYTF. This chain connects TRBV27 to TRBJ1-2; D uncertain. Germline CDR1 reads MNHEY; CDR2 reads SMNVEV (reference sequence). The V end lost 5 bases, the J end lost 5 bases, and 15 bases lay between the germline ends. This CDR3 comprises 14 residues.

The rearrangement uses TRBV6-1 and TRBJ1-1; TRBD1 is a possible D gene (5 bases). CDR1 and CDR2 (germline): MNHNS, SASEGT. Trimming took 6 bases from V and 0 from J, leaving 8 bases between them. This CDR3 comprises 13 residues. The chain's CDR3 is CASRRGMNTEAFF. CDR3 bases: TGTGCCAGCAGGCGGGGCATGAACACTGAAGCTTTCTTT.

V usage is TRBV6-5 and J usage is TRBJ2-1; D is undetermined. Trimming removed 7 bases at V and 5 bases at J, with 6 bases between. The germline gives CDR1 MNHEY, CDR2 SVGAGI. This CDR3 spans 11 amino acids. The CDR3 bases are TGTGCCAGCACCAGGAACAATGAGCAGTTCTTC. Translation: CASTRNNEQFF.

The rearrangement joins TRBV5-4 to TRBJ1-1; D is possibly TRBD1 (6 bases). Deletions cut 4 bases from V and 3 bases from J, with 16 bases between. The CDR3 is 15 residues long. In germline, CDR1 is SGHNT, CDR2 YYREEE (reference sequence). CDR3 in DNA: TGTGCCAGCAGCGGTGTGGGGGCGCGGGACACTGAAGCTTTCTTT. Translated: CASSGVGARDTEAFF.

The chain couples TRBV19 to TRBJ1-1, with D unresolved. Trimming left V 3 bases short and J 0 bases short, with 14 bases between. This CDR3 has 16 amino acids. Germline CDR1 LNHDA, CDR2 SQIVND (reference sequence). This chain's CDR3 is CASSIKNTNLNTEAFF. Written as DNA, the CDR3 is TGTGCCAGTAGTATTAAGAACACAAACCTGAACACTGAAGCTTTCTTT.

The genes are TRBV5-3 and TRBJ2-1; TRBD1 or TRBD2 may be the D gene (5 bases each). TRBV5-3 falls under the ORF class, with uncertain function. The V end lost 4 bases, the J end lost 1 base, and 9 bases lay between the germline ends. The length of the CDR3 is 14 residues. For the CDR3, the DNA is TGTGCCAGAAGCAGGGGAGATTCCTACAATGAGCAGTTCTTC. It translates to CARSRGDSYNEQFF.

The chain recombines TRBV4-1 with TRBJ1-4; perhaps TRBD1 as D (5 bases). This CDR3 has 16 residues. The germline V gene has CDR1 MGHRA and CDR2 YSYEKL. Trimming removed 4 bases at V and 3 bases at J, with 15 bases between. The CDR3 DNA reads as TGCGCCAGCAGCCTCCGGGGGGGTGAGGCTAATGAAAAACTGTTTTTT. Protein: CASSLRGGEANEKLFF.

V is TRBV18 and J is TRBJ2-2; 11 bases align to TRBD2. CDR3 length: 17 residues. Germline CDR1 is KGHSH and CDR2 is LQKENI. V was clipped by 0 bases and J by 4 bases; unmatched bases: 4. The CDR3 loop is CASSPPSTSGITGELFF. The CDR3 DNA reads TGTGCCAGCTCACCACCGTCGACTAGCGGGATCACCGGGGAGCTGTTTTTT. Complete variable domain (other parts from reference TRBV18 and TRBJ2-2): NAGVMQNPRHLVRRRGQEARLRCSPMKGHSHVYWYRQLPEEGLKFMVYLQKENIIDESGMPKERFSAEFPKEGPSILRIQQVVRGDSAAYFCASSPPSTSGITGELFFGEGSRLTVL.

In this sample, this clone turned up a few times. The rearrangement joins TRBV6-6 to TRBJ1-2; possibly TRBD1 for D (5 bases). The CDR3 contains 13 residues. The germline gives CDR1 MNHNY, CDR2 SVGAGI (reference sequence). V gave up 8 bases and J gave up 1 base, with 11 bases separating them. In nucleotides, the CDR3 is TGTGCCAGCCGACAGACTCTTAACTATGGCTACACCTTC. Amino acids: CASRQTLNYGYTF.

This clone was seen only once. This sequence joins TRBV6-6 and TRBJ1-5; 7 nucleotides match TRBD1. In germline, CDR1 is MNHNY, CDR2 SVGAGI (reference sequence). The CDR3 consists of 15 residues. V gave up 5 bases and J gave up 2 bases; unmatched junction bases: 6. The CDR3 DNA is TGTGCCAGCAGTCCGACAGGGACGGGCAATCAGCCCCAGCATTTT. It encodes CASSPTGTGNQPQHF.

The gene calls are TRBV7-9 and TRBJ2-3; D unresolved. The CDR3 is 15 residues long. Germline loops: CDR1 SEHNR, CDR2 FQNEAQ (reference sequence). Trimming removed 4 bases at V and 4 bases at J, with 15 bases between. This CDR3 reads CASSSGTVGPDTQYF. DNA of the CDR3: TGTGCCAGCAGCTCCGGAACGGTAGGCCCAGATACGCAGTATTTT.

The gene calls are TRBV15 and TRBJ2-7, with D perhaps TRBD1 or TRBD2 (5 bases each). Per the germline V gene, CDR1 is LNHNV and CDR2 is YYDKDF (reference sequence). V was trimmed by 1 base and J by 0 bases, leaving 7 bases between them. The CDR3 totals 14 residues. The CDR3 region is CATSRGGDSYEQYF. The CDR3 DNA is TGTGCCACCAGCAGAGGAGGGGACTCCTACGAGCAGTACTTC. The full variable domain, completed using reference TRBV15 and TRBJ2-7, is DAMVIQNPRYQVTQFGKPVTLSCSQTLNHNVMYWYQQKSSQAPKLLFHYYDKDFNNEADTPDNFQSRRPNTSFCFLDIRSPGLGDTAMYLCATSRGGDSYEQYFGPGTRLTVT.

The chain uses TRBV19 and TRBJ1-5; 9 bases match TRBD1. J lost 3 bases, V lost 6 bases, and 12 bases had no gene match. This CDR3 spans 17 amino acids. Germline CDR1 reads LNHDA; CDR2 reads SQIVND (reference sequence). CDR3 sequence: CASRASGTGIINQPQHF. The DNA for the CDR3 is TGTGCCAGTAGGGCTTCCGGGACAGGGATAATCAATCAGCCCCAGCATTTT.

The V gene is TRBV9, the J gene TRBJ1-2; D possibly corresponds to TRBD1 (6 bases). Germline lookup yields CDR1 SGDLS and CDR2 YYNGEE. V shed 3 bases and J shed 4 bases, with 13 bases lying between them. The CDR3 runs 14 residues. For the CDR3, the DNA is TGTGCCAGCAGCGAGGGACAAGGGTCCTATGGCTACACCTTC. This encodes CASSEGQGSYGYTF.

V gene TRBV4-1 combines with J gene TRBJ2-4, with D maybe TRBD2 (6 bases). Between the trimmed V and J ends, which lost 0 bases and 3 bases, there was a span of 21 bases. Per germline, CDR1 MGHRA and CDR2 YSYEKL. The CDR3 has 19 residues. This CDR3 is CASSQERVGGSQGKNIQYF. The CDR3 bases are TGCGCCAGCAGCCAAGAACGTGTGGGGGGATCGCAGGGCAAAAACATTCAGTACTTC.

This CDR3 is CASSLTASGSFDEQFF. The DNA of the CDR3 is TGTGCCAGCAGCCTTACGGCTAGCGGGAGTTTCGATGAGCAGTTCTTC. The V gene is TRBV4-2, the J gene TRBJ2-1; 10 nucleotides line up with TRBD2. Germline CDR1 reads LGHNA; CDR2 reads YNFKEQ. After removal of 4 bases from V and 8 bases from J, the junction contained 11 bases not matched to a gene. This CDR3 region has 16 residues.

J is TRBJ1-2 and V is TRBV2; D not resolved. Germline CDR1 SNHLY, CDR2 FYNNEI. The CDR3 spans 16 residues. V was clipped by 4 bases and J by 2 bases, with 17 bases between them. The DNA for the CDR3 is TGTGCCAGCAGTGCCCTCCCCGCGGCCAGGAACTATGGCTACACCTTC. As protein: CASSALPAARNYGYTF.

This chain joins TRBV19 and TRBJ1-1; 8 positions match TRBD1. V was clipped by 7 bases and J by 6 bases; unmatched bases: 10. Per germline, CDR1 LNHDA and CDR2 SQIVND (reference sequence). The length of the CDR3 is 14 residues. This chain's CDR3 is CASTQQGASAEAFF. The CDR3 region has the DNA TGTGCCAGTACACAGCAGGGGGCTAGCGCTGAAGCTTTCTTT.

The chain uses TRBV7-9 and TRBJ1-6; tentative D call: TRBD1 (6 bases). This CDR3 comprises 13 residues. Germline V lookup: CDR1 SEHNR, CDR2 FQNEAQ (reference sequence). V shed 3 bases and J shed 10 bases, with 10 bases lying between them. The DNA of the CDR3 is TGTGCCAGCAGCTTTGCAGGGGAATCACCCCTCCACTTT. Encoded protein: CASSFAGESPLHF.